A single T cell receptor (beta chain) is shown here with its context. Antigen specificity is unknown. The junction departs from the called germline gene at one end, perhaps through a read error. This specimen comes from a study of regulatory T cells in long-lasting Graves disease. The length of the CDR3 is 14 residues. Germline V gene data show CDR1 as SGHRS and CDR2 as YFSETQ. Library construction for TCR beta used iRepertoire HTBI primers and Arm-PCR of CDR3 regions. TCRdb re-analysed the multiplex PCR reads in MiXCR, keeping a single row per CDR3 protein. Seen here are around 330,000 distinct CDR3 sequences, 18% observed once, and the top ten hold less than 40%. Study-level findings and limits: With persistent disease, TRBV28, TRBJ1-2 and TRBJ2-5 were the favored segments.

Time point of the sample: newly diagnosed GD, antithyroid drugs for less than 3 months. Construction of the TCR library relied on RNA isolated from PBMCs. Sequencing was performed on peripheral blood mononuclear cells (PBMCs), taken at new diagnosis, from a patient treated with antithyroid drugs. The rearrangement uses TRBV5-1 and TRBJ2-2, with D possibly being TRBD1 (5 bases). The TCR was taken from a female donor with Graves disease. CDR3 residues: CAGSLGRDGGELFF. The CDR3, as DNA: TGCGCCGGCAGCTTGGGCAGGGATGGCGGGGAGCTGTTTTTT.